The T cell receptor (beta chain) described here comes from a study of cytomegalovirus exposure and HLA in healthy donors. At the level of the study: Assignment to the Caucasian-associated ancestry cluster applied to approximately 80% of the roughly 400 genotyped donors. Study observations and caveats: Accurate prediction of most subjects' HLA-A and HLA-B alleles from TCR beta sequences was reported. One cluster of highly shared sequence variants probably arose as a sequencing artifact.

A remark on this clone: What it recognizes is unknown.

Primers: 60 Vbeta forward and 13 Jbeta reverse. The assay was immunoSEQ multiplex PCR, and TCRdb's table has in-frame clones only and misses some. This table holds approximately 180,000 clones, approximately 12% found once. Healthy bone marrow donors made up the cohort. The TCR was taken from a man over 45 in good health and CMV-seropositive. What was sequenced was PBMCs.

DNA for the CDR3: TGCGCCAGCAGCAAACTAGCGGGGGGGAACACCGGGGAGCTGTTTTTT. Protein: CASSKLAGGNTGELFF. The chain employs TRBV5-1 and TRBJ2-2, with 12 bases lining up with TRBD2. V trimming: 4 bases; J trimming: 1 base; junction bases outside the gene matches: 2. CDR1 and CDR2 from the germline V gene are SGHRS and YFSETQ. This CDR3 spans 16 amino acids.